This T cell receptor (beta chain) was sequenced in a study of shared clonotypes between healthy human individuals. Regarding the study as a whole: An effect of sequencing depth on clonotype sharing among donors was expected.

V was shortened by 5 bases and J by 4 bases, with 18 bases between the two germline ends. This CDR3 has 15 amino acids. Looked up from germline, CDR1 is MDHEN and CDR2 is SYDVKM. Produced via immunoSEQ multiplex PCR; TCRdb's table is partial and in-frame only. This sample carries about 560,000 clones, roughly 79% of them seen once, and the ten largest clones take 9.5% to 15%. Everyone who donated was a Caucasian adult who lived in Nashville, Tennessee. A word on this clone: Antigen: not known.

Material for sequencing was PBMCs. The V call is TRBV28, the J call TRBJ2-7; D call uncertain. This clonotype originated in a middle-aged woman in good health. Some clones in this sample may be carry-over from other donors' samples. CDR3: CASSGPGPAFYEQYF. The DNA of the CDR3 is TGTGCCAGCAGTGGTCCGGGTCCTGCTTTTTACGAGCAGTACTTC.